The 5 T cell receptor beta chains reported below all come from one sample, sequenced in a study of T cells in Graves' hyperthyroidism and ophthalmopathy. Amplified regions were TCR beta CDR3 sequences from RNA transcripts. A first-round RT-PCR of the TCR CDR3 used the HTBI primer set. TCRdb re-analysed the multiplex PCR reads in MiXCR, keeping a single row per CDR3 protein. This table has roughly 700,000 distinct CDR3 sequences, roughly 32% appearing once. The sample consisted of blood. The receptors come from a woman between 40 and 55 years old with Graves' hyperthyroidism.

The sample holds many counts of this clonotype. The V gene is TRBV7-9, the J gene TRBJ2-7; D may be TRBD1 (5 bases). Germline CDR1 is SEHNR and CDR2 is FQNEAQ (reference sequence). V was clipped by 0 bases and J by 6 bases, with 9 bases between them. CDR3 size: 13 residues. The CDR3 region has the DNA TGTGCCAGCAGCTTAGCGCAAAGGGGCGAGCAGTACTTC. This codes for CASSLAQRGEQYF.

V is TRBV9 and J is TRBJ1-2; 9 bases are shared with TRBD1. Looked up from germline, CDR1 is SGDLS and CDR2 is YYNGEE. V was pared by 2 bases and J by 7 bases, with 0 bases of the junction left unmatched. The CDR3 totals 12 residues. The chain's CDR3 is CASSVGQGGYTF. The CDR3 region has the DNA TGTGCCAGCAGCGTGGGACAGGGTGGCTACACCTTC.

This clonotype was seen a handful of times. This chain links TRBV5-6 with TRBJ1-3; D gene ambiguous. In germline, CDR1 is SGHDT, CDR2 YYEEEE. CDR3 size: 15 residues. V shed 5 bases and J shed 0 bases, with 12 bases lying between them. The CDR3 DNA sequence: TGTGCCAGCAGTTCCAGTCCATTCTCTGGAAACACCATATATTTT. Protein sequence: CASSSSPFSGNTIYF.

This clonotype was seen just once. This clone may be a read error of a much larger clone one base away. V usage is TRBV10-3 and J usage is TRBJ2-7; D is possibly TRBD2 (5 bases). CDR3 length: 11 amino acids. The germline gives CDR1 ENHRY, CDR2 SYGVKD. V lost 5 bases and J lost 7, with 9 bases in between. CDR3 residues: CAISFAGEQYF. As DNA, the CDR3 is TGTGCCATCAGTTTCGCGGGTGAGCAGTACTTC.

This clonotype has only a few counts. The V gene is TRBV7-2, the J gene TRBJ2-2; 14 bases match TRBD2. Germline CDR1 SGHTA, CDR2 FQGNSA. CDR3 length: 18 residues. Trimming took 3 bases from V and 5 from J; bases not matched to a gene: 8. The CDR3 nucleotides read TGTGCCAGCAGCTTGAGACTAGCGGGAGGGATGGGGACCGGGGAGCTGTTTTTT. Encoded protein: CASSLRLAGGMGTGELFF.